These 16 T cell receptor beta chains came from one sample sequenced in a study of T cells in Graves' hyperthyroidism and ophthalmopathy. The investigators amplified TCR beta CDR3 regions from RNA transcripts. The HTBI primer set drove a first-round RT-PCR of the TCR CDR3. TCRdb re-derived calls from the multiplex PCR reads in MiXCR, one entry per CDR3 protein. The sample has 600,000 to 900,000 distinct CDR3 sequences, 15% to 20% seen once; the top ten hold 8.4%. The sequencing input was blood. Receptors were obtained from a man aged 18 to 29 with Graves' hyperthyroidism.

This clonotype was observed a handful of times. This chain joins TRBV15 and TRBJ1-5; D is perhaps TRBD1 (6 bases). Germline V lookup: CDR1 LNHNV, CDR2 YYDKDF (reference sequence). Trimming shortened V by 5 bases and J by 6 bases, and 14 bases separated the two germline ends. The CDR3 is 14 amino acids. CDR3 in amino acids: CATSPLQGGQPQHF. CDR3 DNA: TGTGCCACCAGCCCCTTACAGGGCGGTCAGCCCCAGCATTTT.

This clonotype was detected many times. V gene TRBV20-1 combines with J gene TRBJ2-7; TRBD1 aligns across 9 bases. The trim removed 3 bases at V and 6 bases at J, leaving 15 bases unmatched. Germline values: CDR1 DFQATT, CDR2 SNEGSKA (reference sequence). The length of the CDR3 is 16 residues. This chain's CDR3 is CSASEPGNRGLGEQYF. The CDR3 coding sequence is TGCAGTGCTAGCGAACCCGGGAACAGGGGGCTAGGCGAGCAGTACTTC.

This clonotype was seen repeatedly, ten times or more. The chain employs TRBV28 and TRBJ2-7; D gene unclear. Germline CDR1 reads MDHEN; CDR2 reads SYDVKM. The CDR3 spans 14 residues. Trimming cost V 5 bases and J 2 bases, with 13 bases left between them. CDR3 residues: CASSTLRPPYEQYF. The CDR3, as DNA: TGTGCCAGCAGTACTCTGCGGCCACCCTACGAGCAGTACTTC.

The chain recombines TRBV6-5 with TRBJ1-2; tentatively, D is TRBD1 (6 bases). Germline V gene sequence: CDR1 MNHEY, CDR2 SVGAGI. The CDR3 has 15 amino acids. V was clipped by 2 bases and J by 2 bases, with 12 bases between them. The DNA for the CDR3 is TGTGCCAGCAGTTACGACAGGAACCTAAACTATGGCTACACCTTC. It encodes CASSYDRNLNYGYTF.

V usage is TRBV5-4 and J usage is TRBJ2-7; D possibly uses TRBD1 or TRBD2 (6 bases each). V was trimmed by 4 bases and J by 5 bases, leaving 16 bases between them. Germline values: CDR1 SGHNT, CDR2 YYREEE (reference sequence). The length of the CDR3 is 14 residues. The CDR3 spells CASSGGQGRNEQYF. The CDR3 coding sequence is TGTGCCAGCAGCGGGGGGCAGGGCCGGAACGAGCAGTACTTC.

The chain is built from TRBV20-1 and TRBJ2-1, with TRBD2 matching over 10 bases. The CDR3 runs 18 residues. CDR1 is DFQATT and CDR2 is SNEGSKA in the germline V gene (reference sequence). Losses at the gene ends were 8 bases for V and 2 bases for J; bases not matched to a gene: 18. The CDR3 region is CSPPGGASGRIPYNEQFF. CDR3 bases: TGCAGTCCTCCTGGGGGGGCTAGCGGGAGAATTCCCTACAATGAGCAGTTCTTC.

This clonotype was seen many times. The V and J genes are TRBV2 and TRBJ1-5; no definite D call. Germline CDR1 and CDR2: SNHLY and FYNNEI. The CDR3 runs to 15 residues. V was shortened by 6 bases and J by 2 bases, with 14 bases between the two germline ends. The CDR3 sequence is CASSFLGFGNQPQHF. The CDR3 coding sequence is TGTGCCAGCAGCTTTTTGGGCTTCGGCAATCAGCCCCAGCATTTT.

The chain recombines TRBV24-1 with TRBJ1-1, with TRBD1 identical over 9 bases. Germline values: CDR1 KGHDR, CDR2 SFDVKD. This CDR3 comprises 14 residues. After removal of 9 bases from V and 4 bases from J, the junction contained 8 bases not matched to a gene. The CDR3 sequence is CATSETGGRTEAFF. CDR3 nucleotides: TGTGCCACCTCGGAAACAGGGGGCCGCACTGAAGCTTTCTTT.

The V and J genes are TRBV5-1 and TRBJ2-7; 9 nucleotides agree with TRBD1. The CDR3 is 14 residues long. CDR1 is SGHRS, CDR2 YFSETQ, per germline. Trimming cost V 1 base and J 5 bases; bases outside gene matches: 4. CDR3 amino acids: CASSLTGGSNEQYF. The DNA for the CDR3 is TGCGCCAGCAGCTTGACAGGGGGCAGCAACGAGCAGTACTTC.

This clonotype was observed at least ten times. V and J are TRBV24-1 and TRBJ2-5; TRBD1 might be the D (5 bases). The CDR3 covers 14 residues. Trimming took 0 bases from V and 4 from J, leaving 8 bases between them. CDR1 and CDR2 (germline): KGHDR, SFDVKD. The CDR3 sequence is CATSDLQGGETQYF. The CDR3 coding sequence is TGTGCCACCAGTGATTTGCAGGGTGGAGAGACCCAGTACTTC.

Many counts were recorded for this clonotype. The chain carries TRBV10-3 and TRBJ2-3; 7 positions match TRBD1. The CDR3 is made up of 19 amino acids. CDR1 ENHRY and CDR2 SYGVKD come from the germline V gene. The trim removed 5 bases at V and 4 bases at J, leaving 21 bases unmatched. The CDR3 region is CAISRGNRGLAMSADTQYF. DNA of the CDR3: TGTGCCATCAGTCGGGGAAACAGGGGATTGGCAATGAGCGCAGATACGCAGTATTTT.

This rearrangement joins TRBV4-1 to TRBJ2-1; D might be TRBD1 or TRBD2, each matching 5 bases. Trimming removed 3 bases from V and 6 bases from J, with 9 bases in between. Germline assignment: CDR1 MGHRA and CDR2 YSYEKL. This CDR3 has 13 residues. For the CDR3, the DNA is TGCGCCAGCAGCCATCGGGACCTCAATGAGCAGTTCTTC. This encodes CASSHRDLNEQFF.

At least ten counts were recorded for this clonotype. The chain employs TRBV20-1 and TRBJ2-3, with 10 bases matching TRBD2. From germline, CDR1 is DFQATT and CDR2 SNEGSKA (reference sequence). V was clipped by 7 bases and J by 2 bases; unmatched bases: 3. The CDR3 length is 13 residues. The CDR3 DNA sequence: TGCAGTGACACTAGCGGGAACACAGATACGCAGTATTTT. This encodes CSDTSGNTDTQYF.

Concerning this clonotype: One base away lies a much larger clone, so this may be a sequencing read error. The rearrangement uses TRBV20-1 and TRBJ2-7, with TRBD1 matching 7 bases. With 4 bases clipped from V and 3 bases from J, the junction kept 12 bases outside the gene matches. In germline, CDR1 is DFQATT, CDR2 SNEGSKA (reference sequence). The CDR3 is made up of 15 amino acids. The CDR3 sequence: CSATPQGQTFYEQYF. CDR3 sequence (DNA): TGCAGTGCTACGCCTCAGGGACAGACCTTCTACGAGCAGTACTTC.

This clonotype was counted many times. The chain combines TRBV30 with TRBJ2-7, with TRBD2 identical over 12 bases. The V and J ends lost 1 base and 4 bases, in that order; junction bases with no gene match: 8. CDR1 and CDR2 (germline): GTSNPN, SVGIG (reference sequence). CDR3 size: 16 residues. The CDR3 bases are TGTGCCTGGAGTGGGAGACTAGCGGGAGTTGTATACGAGCAGTACTTC. Translating gives CAWSGRLAGVVYEQYF.

V and J are TRBV5-1 and TRBJ1-2; 9 bases match TRBD1. V shed 4 bases and J 0 bases; nucleotides not matched to a gene: 4. The germline V gene encodes CDR1 SGHRS and CDR2 YFSETQ. The CDR3 has 15 residues. The CDR3: CASSSTGGANYGYTF. CDR3 coding DNA: TGCGCCAGCAGCAGCACAGGGGGCGCTAACTATGGCTACACCTTC.